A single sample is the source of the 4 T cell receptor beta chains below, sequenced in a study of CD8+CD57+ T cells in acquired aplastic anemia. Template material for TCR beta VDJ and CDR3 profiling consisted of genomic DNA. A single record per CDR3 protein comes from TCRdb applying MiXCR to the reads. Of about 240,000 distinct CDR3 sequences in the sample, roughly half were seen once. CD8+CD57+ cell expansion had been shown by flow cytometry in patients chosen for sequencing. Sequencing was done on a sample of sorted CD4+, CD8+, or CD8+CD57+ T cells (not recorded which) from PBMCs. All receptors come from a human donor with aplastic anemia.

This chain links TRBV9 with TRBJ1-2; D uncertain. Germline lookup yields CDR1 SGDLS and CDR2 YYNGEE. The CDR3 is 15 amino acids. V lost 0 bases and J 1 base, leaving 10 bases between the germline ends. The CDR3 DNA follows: TGTGCCAGCAGCGTAGGGGGAGGCGTTAACTATGGCTACACCTTC. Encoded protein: CASSVGGGVNYGYTF.

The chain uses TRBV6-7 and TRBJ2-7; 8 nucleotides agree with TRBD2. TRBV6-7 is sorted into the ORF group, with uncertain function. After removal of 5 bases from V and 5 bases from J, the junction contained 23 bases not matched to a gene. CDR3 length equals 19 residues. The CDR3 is CASSRSGSFGFRFMDEQYF. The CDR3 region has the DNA TGTGCCAGCAGTCGAAGCGGGAGTTTTGGGTTTCGGTTCATGGACGAGCAGTACTTC.

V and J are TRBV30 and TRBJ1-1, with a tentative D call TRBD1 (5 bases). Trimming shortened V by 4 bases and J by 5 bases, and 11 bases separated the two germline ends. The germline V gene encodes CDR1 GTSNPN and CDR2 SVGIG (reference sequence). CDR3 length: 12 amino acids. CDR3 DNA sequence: TGTGCCTGGAACGGGGGTGGTACTGAAGCTTTCTTT. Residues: CAWNGGGTEAFF.

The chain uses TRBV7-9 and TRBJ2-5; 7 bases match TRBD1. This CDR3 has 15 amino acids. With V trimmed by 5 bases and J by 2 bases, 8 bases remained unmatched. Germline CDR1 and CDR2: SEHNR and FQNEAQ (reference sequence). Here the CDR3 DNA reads TGTGCCAGCAGCCCTCCTCGACAGGGTCAAGAGACCCAGTACTTC. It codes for CASSPPRQGQETQYF.